The sequence of this T cell receptor (beta chain) was determined in a study of T cells after posttransplantation cyclophosphamide. Study-wide points: Tissue-infiltrating T cells from skin or gut overlapped little with blood T cells. Donor-recipient repertoire similarity was low at 1-2 months, rising over year one.

This clone was recorded at least ten times. Its antigen is not known. V was pared by 5 bases and J by 4 bases, with 19 bases between. This CDR3 has 16 amino acids. Germline CDR1 reads SGHRS; CDR2 reads YFSETQ. The repertoire was sequenced with immunoSEQ multiplex PCR; TCRdb's copy has only in-frame clones and lacks some. There are around 34,000 clones in the sample, none observed a single time. The related graft donor's blood sample was taken on the day of bone marrow donation. V and J are TRBV5-1 and TRBJ1-3, with D perhaps TRBD1 (5 bases). Specimen: PBMCs. The source of this sequence is a woman in her forties or fifties in good health and a related stem cell transplant donor. The CDR3 loop is CASRPGPGLEGNTIYF. Written as DNA, the CDR3 is TGCGCCAGCAGGCCAGGACCAGGGTTGGAAGGAAACACCATATATTTT. Using reference TRBV5-1 and TRBJ1-3 for the parts outside the CDR3, the full variable domain is KAGVTQTPRYLIKTRGQQVTLSCSPISGHRSVSWYQQTPGQGLQFLFEYFSETQRNKGNFPGRFSGRQFSNSRSEMNVSTLELGDSALYLCASRPGPGLEGNTIYFGEGSWLTVV.